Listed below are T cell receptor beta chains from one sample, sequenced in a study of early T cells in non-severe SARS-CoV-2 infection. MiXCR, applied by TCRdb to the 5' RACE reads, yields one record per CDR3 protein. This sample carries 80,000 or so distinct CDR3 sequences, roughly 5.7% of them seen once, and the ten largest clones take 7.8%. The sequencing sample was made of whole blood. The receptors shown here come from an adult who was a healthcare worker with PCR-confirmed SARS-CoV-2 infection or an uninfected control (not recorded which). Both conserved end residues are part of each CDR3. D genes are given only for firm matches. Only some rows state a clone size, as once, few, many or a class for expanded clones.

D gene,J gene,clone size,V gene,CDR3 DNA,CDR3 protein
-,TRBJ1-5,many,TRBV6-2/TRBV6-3,TGTGCCAGCAGTTCCACCACTAGCAATCAGCCCCAGCATTTT,CASSSTTSNQPQHF
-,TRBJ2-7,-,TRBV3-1,TGTGCCAACAGCCAGATGTCAGTCTCCTACGAGCAGTACTTC,CANSQMSVSYEQYF
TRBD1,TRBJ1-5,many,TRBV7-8,TGTGCCAGCAGCTTAGGAGGAGGGGGCGTCAATCAGCCCCAGCATTTT,CASSLGGGGVNQPQHF
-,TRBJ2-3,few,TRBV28,TGTGCCAGCAGCAATCGGGGTTATAGCACAGATACGCAGTATTTT,CASSNRGYSTDTQYF
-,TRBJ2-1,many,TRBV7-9,TGTGCCAGCAGCTTCACGGATGAGCAGTTCTTC,CASSFTDEQFF
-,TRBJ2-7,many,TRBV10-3,TGTGCCATCAGTGAGTCCGGGTTTGGAGCCTACGAGCAGTACTTC,CAISESGFGAYEQYF
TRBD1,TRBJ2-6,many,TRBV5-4,TGTGCCAGCAGGACAGGGATAAATGGGGCCAACGTCCTGACTTTC,CASRTGINGANVLTF
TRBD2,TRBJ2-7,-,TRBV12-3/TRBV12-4,TGTGCCAGCAGTCCAGCGGGGGGGGACTATTCTAGCTCCTACGAGCAGTACTTC,CASSPAGGDYSSSYEQYF
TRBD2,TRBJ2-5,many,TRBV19,TGTGCCAGTAGTGCCCTAGCGGGAGGTGTGACCCAGTACTTC,CASSALAGGVTQYF
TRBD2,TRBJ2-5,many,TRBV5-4,TGTGCCAGCAGCTCGCCGACTAGCAGAGAAGAGACCCAGTACTTC,CASSSPTSREETQYF
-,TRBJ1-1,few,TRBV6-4,TGTGCCAGCAGTGACTCGTCTACGGCGGGGAACACTGAAGCTTTCTTT,CASSDSSTAGNTEAFF
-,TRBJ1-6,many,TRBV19,TGTGCCAGCGGTCGGCGGGTTTACGATTCACCCCTCCACTTT,CASGRRVYDSPLHF
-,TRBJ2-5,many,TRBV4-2,TGTGCCAGCAGCCAAGCGGTTGGAGAGGAACAAGAGACCCAGTACTTC,CASSQAVGEEQETQYF
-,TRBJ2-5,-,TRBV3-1,TGTGCCAGCAGGAAGGGGACCGTTAAAGAGACCCAGTACTTC,CASRKGTVKETQYF
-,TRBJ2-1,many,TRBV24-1,TGTGCCCCAGTACTTTGGGTAGCCGCTCACAATGAGCAGTTCTTC,CAPVLWVAAHNEQFF
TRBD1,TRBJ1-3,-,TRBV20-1,TGCAGTGCTTCCCGACAGGGCAGTCACACCATATATTTT,CSASRQGSHTIYF
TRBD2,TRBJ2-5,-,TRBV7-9,TGTGCCAGCAGCTTAGAAGGACTAGTAGAGACCCAGTACTTC,CASSLEGLVETQYF
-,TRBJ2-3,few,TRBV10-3,TGTGCCATCAGCCGTGGAGGGGGAGATACGCAGTATTTT,CAISRGGGDTQYF
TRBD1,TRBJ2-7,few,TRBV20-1,TGCAGTGCTAGAGTTAGTGGTAGGACAGGGACGAACGAGCAGTACTTC,CSARVSGRTGTNEQYF